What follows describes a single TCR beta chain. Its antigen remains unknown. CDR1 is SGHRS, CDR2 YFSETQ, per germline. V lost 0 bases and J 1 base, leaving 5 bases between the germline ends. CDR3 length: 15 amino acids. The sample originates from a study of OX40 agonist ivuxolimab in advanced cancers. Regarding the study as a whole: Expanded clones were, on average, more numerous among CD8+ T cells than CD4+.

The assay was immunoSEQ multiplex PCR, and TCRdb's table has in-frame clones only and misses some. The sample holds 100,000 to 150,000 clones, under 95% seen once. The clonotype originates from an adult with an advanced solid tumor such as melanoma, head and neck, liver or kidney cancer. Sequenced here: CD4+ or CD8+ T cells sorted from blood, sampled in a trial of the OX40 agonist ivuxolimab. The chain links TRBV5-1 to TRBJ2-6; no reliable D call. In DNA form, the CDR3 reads TGCGCCAGCAGCTTGGGGGGTTCTGGGGCCAACGTCCTGACTTTC. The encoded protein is CASSLGGSGANVLTF.